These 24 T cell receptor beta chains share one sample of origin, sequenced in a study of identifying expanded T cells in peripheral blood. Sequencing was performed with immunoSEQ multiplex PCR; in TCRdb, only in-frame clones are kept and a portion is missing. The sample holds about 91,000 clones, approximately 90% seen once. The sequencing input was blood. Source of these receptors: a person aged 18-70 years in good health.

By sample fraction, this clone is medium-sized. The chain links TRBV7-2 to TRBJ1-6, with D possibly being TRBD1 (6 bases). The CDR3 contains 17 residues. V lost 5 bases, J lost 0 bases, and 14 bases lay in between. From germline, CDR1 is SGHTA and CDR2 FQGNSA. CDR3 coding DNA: TGTGCCAGCAGCCCAAGACAGGAGCGCTCCTATAATTCACCCCTCCACTTT. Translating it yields CASSPRQERSYNSPLHF.

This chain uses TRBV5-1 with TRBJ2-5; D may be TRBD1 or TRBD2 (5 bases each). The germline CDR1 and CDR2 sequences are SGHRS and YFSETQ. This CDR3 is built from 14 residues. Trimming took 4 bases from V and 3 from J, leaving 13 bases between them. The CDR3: CASSPGQEKETQYF. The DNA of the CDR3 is TGCGCCAGCAGCCCGGGGCAGGAGAAAGAGACCCAGTACTTC. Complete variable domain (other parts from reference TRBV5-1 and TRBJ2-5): KAGVTQTPRYLIKTRGQQVTLSCSPISGHRSVSWYQQTPGQGLQFLFEYFSETQRNKGNFPGRFSGRQFSNSRSEMNVSTLELGDSALYLCASSPGQEKETQYFGPGTRLLVL.

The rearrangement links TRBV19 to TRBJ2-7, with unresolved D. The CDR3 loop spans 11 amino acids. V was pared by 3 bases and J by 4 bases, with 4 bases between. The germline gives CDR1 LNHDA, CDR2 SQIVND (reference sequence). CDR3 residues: CASSMGYEQYF. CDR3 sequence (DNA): TGTGCCAGTAGTATGGGGTACGAGCAGTACTTC. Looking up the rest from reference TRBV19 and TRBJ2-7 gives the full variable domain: DGGITQSPKYLFRKEGQNVTLSCEQNLNHDAMYWYRQDPGQGLRLIYYSQIVNDFQKGDIAEGYSVSREKKESFPLTVTSAQKNPTAFYLCASSMGYEQYFGPGTRLTVT.

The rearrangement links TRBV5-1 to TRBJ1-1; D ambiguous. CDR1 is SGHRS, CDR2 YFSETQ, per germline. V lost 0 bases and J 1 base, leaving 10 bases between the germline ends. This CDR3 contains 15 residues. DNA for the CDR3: TGCGCCAGCAGCTTGGAGTCCACCCCGAACACTGAAGCTTTCTTT. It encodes CASSLESTPNTEAFF.

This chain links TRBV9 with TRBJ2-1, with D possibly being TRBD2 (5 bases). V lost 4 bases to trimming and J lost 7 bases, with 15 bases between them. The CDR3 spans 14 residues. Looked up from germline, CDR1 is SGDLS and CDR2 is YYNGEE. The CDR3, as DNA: TGTGCCAGCAGCTCCTCCCGAGGGTTAAATGAGCAGTTCTTC. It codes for CASSSSRGLNEQFF.

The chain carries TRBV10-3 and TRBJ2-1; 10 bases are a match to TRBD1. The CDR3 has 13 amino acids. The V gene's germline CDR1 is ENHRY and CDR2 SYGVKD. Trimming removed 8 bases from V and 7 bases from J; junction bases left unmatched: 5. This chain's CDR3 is CAIRDRGYNEQFF. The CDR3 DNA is TGTGCCATCCGGGACAGGGGTTATAATGAGCAGTTCTTC.

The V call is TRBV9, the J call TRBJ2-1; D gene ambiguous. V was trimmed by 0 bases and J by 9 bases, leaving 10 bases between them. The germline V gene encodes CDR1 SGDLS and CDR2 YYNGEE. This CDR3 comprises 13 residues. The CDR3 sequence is CASSVGPAGEQFF. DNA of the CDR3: TGTGCCAGCAGCGTAGGCCCCGCCGGTGAGCAGTTCTTC.

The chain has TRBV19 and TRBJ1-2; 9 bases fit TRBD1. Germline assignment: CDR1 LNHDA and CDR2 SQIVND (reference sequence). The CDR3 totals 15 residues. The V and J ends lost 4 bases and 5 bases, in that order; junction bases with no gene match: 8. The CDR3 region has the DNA TGTGCCAGTAGTACCTCACAGGGGGCGTTTTATGGCTACACCTTC. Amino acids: CASSTSQGAFYGYTF.

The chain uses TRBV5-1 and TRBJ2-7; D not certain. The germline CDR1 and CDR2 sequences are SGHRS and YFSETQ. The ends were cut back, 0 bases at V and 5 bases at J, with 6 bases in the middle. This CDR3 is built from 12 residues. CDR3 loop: CASSLATDEQYF. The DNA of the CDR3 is TGCGCCAGCAGCTTGGCCACAGACGAGCAGTACTTC.

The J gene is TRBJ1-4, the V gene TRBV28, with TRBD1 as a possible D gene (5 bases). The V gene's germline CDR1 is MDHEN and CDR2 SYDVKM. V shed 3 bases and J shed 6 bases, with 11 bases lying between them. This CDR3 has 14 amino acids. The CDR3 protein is CASSFSWGYEKLFF. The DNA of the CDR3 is TGTGCCAGCAGTTTTTCATGGGGCTATGAAAAACTGTTTTTT.

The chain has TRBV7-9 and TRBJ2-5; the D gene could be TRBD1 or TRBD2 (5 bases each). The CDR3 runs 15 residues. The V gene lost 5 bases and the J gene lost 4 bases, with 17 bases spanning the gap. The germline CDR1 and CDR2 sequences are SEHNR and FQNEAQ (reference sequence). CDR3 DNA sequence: TGTGCCAGCAGCCCCGTAACTCGGGACGGAGAGACCCAGTACTTC. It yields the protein CASSPVTRDGETQYF.

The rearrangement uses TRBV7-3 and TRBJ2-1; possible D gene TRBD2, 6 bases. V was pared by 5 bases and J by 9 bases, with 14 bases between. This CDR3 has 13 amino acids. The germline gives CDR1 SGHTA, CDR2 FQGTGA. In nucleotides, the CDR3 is TGTGCCAGCAGCCTGAATGGGGAGGTTGAGCAGTTCTTC. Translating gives CASSLNGEVEQFF.

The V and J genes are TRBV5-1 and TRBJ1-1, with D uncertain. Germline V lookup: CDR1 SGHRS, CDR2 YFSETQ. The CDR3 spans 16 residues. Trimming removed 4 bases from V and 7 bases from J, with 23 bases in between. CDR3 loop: CASSVRPSGGQNEAFF. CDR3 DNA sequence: TGCGCCAGCAGCGTCCGGCCGTCGGGTGGGCAGAATGAAGCTTTCTTT.

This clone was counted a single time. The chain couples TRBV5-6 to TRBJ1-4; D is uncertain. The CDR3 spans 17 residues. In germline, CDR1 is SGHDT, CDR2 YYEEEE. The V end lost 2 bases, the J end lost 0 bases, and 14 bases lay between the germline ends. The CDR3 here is CASSFGLRIATNEKLFF. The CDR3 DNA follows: TGTGCCAGCAGCTTTGGTTTAAGGATTGCAACTAATGAAAAACTGTTTTTT.

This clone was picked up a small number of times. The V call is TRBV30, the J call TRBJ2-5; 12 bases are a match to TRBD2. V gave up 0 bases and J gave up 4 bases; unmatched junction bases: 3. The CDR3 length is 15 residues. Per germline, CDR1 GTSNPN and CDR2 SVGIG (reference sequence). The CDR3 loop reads CAWSVLAGGPETQYF. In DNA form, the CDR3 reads TGTGCCTGGAGTGTACTAGCGGGGGGCCCAGAGACCCAGTACTTC.

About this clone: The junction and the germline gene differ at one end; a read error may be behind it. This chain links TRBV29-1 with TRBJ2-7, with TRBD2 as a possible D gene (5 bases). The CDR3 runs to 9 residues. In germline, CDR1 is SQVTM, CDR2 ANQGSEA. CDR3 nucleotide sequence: TGCAGCGTTGCCCCCTCGGGATCTTTC. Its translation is CSVAPSGSF.

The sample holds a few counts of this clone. The CDR3, as DNA: TGTGCCACCAGAGGTCAGCTCACAGATACGCAGTATTTT. Its protein is CATRGQLTDTQYF. V gene TRBV15 combines with J gene TRBJ2-3; D remains unclear. Germline V gives CDR1 LNHNV, CDR2 YYDKDF (reference sequence). CDR3 length equals 13 residues. The ends were cut back, 6 bases at V and 2 bases at J, with 9 bases in the middle.

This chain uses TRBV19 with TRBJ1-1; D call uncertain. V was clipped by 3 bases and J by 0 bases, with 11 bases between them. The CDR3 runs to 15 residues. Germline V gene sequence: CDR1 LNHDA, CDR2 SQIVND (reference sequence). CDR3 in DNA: TGTGCCAGTAGTATCGATGGCGGACTGAACACTGAAGCTTTCTTT. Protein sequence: CASSIDGGLNTEAFF.

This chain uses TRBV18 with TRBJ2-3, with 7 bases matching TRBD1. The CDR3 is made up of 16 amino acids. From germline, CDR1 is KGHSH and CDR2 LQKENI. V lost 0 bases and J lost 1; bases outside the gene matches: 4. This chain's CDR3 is CASSPPVTGGTDTQYF. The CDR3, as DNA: TGTGCCAGCTCACCACCGGTCACAGGGGGCACAGATACGCAGTATTTT.

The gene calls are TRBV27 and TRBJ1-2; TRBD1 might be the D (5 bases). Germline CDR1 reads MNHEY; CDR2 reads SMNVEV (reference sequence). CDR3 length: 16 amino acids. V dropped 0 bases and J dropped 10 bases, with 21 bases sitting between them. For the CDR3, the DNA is TGTGCCAGCAGTTTATCCCCCGGTCGGGGCGAGATGATCTACACCTTC. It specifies CASSLSPGRGEMIYTF.

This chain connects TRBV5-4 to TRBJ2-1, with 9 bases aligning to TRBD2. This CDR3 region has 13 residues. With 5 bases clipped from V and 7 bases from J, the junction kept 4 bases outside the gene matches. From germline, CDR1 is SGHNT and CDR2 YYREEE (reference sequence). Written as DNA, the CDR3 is TGTGCCAGCAGGGCGGGGGGGCCGAATGAGCAGTTCTTC. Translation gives CASRAGGPNEQFF.

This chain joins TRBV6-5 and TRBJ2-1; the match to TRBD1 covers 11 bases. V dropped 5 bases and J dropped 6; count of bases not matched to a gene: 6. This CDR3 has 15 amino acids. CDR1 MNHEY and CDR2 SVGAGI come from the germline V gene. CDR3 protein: CASSPGTGGFNEQFF. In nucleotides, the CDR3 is TGTGCCAGCAGTCCCGGGACAGGGGGATTCAATGAGCAGTTCTTC.

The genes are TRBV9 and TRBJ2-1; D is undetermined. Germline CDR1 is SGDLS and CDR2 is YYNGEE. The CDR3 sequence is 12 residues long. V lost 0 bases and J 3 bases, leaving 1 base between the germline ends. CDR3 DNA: TGTGCCAGCAGCGTAGACTACAATGAGCAGTTCTTC. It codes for CASSVDYNEQFF.

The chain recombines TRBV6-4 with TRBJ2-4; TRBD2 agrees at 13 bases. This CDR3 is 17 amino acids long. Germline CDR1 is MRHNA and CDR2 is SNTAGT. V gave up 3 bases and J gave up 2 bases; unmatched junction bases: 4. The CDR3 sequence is CASSDVTSGGPKNIQYF. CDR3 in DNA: TGTGCCAGCAGTGATGTGACTAGCGGGGGGCCCAAAAACATTCAGTACTTC.